This record covers a single T cell receptor (beta chain). Germline V gives CDR1 SGDLS, CDR2 YYNGEE. Trimming removed 3 bases at V and 3 bases at J, with 9 bases between. The CDR3 is made up of 14 amino acids. The data belong to a study of cytomegalovirus exposure and HLA in healthy donors. PCR involved 60 Vbeta and 13 Jbeta primers. Only in-frame clones appear in the TCRdb table, and some are missing; sequencing was by immunoSEQ multiplex PCR. The table for this sample gives 34,000 or so clones. Input material: PBMCs. This rearrangement joins TRBV9 to TRBJ2-2; D possibly corresponds to TRBD2 (6 bases). The TCR sequence derives from a woman aged 40 to 50 in good health and CMV-seropositive. The CDR3 coding sequence is TGTGCCAGCAGCGCAGGGACTTACACCGGGGAGCTGTTTTTT. It encodes CASSAGTYTGELFF.